Listed below are T cell receptor beta chains from one sample, sequenced in a study of blood T cell repertoires in COVID-19. Repertoires were generated with immunoSEQ multiplex PCR, while TCRdb's copy carries only in-frame clones and drops some. This repertoire shows approximately 200,000 clones, around four fifths found once; its top ten account for about 11%. What was sequenced was peripheral blood. The receptors originated from a woman aged 80 or over with COVID-19, enrolled during active disease. The CDR3 runs from the conserved cysteine through the conserved F or W. Each record gives: V gene, clone size, D gene, J gene, CDR3 protein, CDR3 DNA. D genes are given only for firm matches. Not all rows give a size; the values are once, few, many and, for expanded clones, a class.

V: TRBV25-1; size: NA; D: NA; J: TRBJ1-1; CDR3: CASRSQGFAFF; DNA: TGTGCCAGCCGATCTCAGGGGTTCGCTTTCTTT
V: TRBV30; size: NA; D: NA; J: TRBJ2-1; CDR3: CAWSVLNFAPSYRVGLDEQFF; DNA: TGTGCCTGGAGTGTCTTAAACTTCGCCCCGTCATACAGGGTAGGGTTGGATGAGCAGTTCTTC
V: TRBV7-8; size: NA; D: NA; J: TRBJ1-1; CDR3: CASSLGTSNTEAFF; DNA: TGTGCCAGCAGCCTGGGGACTTCTAACACTGAAGCTTTCTTT
V: TRBV5-4; size: NA; D: NA; J: TRBJ2-3; CDR3: CASSRGGTDTQYF; DNA: TGTGCCAGCTCTCGGGGAGGCACAGATACGCAGTATTTT
V: TRBV11-2; size: NA; D: TRBD2; J: TRBJ2-1; CDR3: CASSSGGGPSGGVNEQFF; DNA: TGTGCCAGCAGCTCCGGCGGAGGGCCAAGCGGGGGGGTGAATGAGCAGTTCTTC
V: TRBV19; size: NA; D: TRBD1; J: TRBJ2-3; CDR3: CASRGTGVIRNTQYF; DNA: TGTGCCAGTAGAGGGACAGGGGTTATCAGGAATACGCAGTATTTT
V: TRBV2; size: NA; D: TRBD1; J: TRBJ2-5; CDR3: CASSDPTGGSETQYF; DNA: TGTGCCAGCAGTGATCCGACAGGGGGCAGTGAGACCCAGTACTTC
V: TRBV7-2; size: NA; D: NA; J: TRBJ1-2; CDR3: CASSFFQRGGYTF; DNA: TGTGCCAGCAGCTTCTTCCAGAGAGGGGGCTACACCTTC
V: TRBV2; size: NA; D: NA; J: TRBJ2-2; CDR3: CASSAGLKINTGELFF; DNA: TGTGCCAGCAGCGCCGGACTCAAAATTAACACCGGGGAGCTGTTTTTT
V: TRBV30; size: NA; D: NA; J: TRBJ2-2; CDR3: CAWSQEAGELFF; DNA: TGTGCCTGGAGTCAGGAGGCGGGGGAGCTGTTTTTT
V: TRBV5-1; size: once; D: NA; J: TRBJ1-2; CDR3: CASSQGQWNYGYTF; DNA: TGCGCCAGCAGCCAAGGACAGTGGAACTATGGCTACACCTTC
V: TRBV7-2; size: NA; D: NA; J: TRBJ2-1; CDR3: CASSLAAASSYNEQFF; DNA: TGTGCCAGCAGCTTAGCAGCGGCGAGCTCCTACAATGAGCAGTTCTTC
V: TRBV2; size: NA; D: NA; J: TRBJ2-1; CDR3: CASSASRSYNEQFF; DNA: TGTGCCAGCAGTGCCAGTCGCTCCTACAATGAGCAGTTCTTC
V: TRBV5-4; size: NA; D: TRBD1; J: TRBJ2-1; CDR3: CASSPRQGSSYNEQFF; DNA: TGTGCCAGCAGCCCCCGACAGGGAAGCTCCTACAATGAGCAGTTCTTC
V: TRBV25-1; size: NA; D: NA; J: TRBJ2-5; CDR3: CASSSLSRETQYF; DNA: TGTGCCAGCAGCTCACTCTCTCGGGAGACCCAGTACTTC
V: TRBV12-3/TRBV12-4; size: NA; D: NA; J: TRBJ2-3; CDR3: CASSLEDSYTQYF; DNA: TGTGCCAGCAGTTTAGAGGACAGTTATACGCAGTATTTT
V: TRBV2; size: NA; D: NA; J: TRBJ2-2; CDR3: CASSPQGTGELFF; DNA: TGTGCCAGCAGTCCCCAGGGGACCGGGGAGCTGTTTTTT
V: TRBV9; size: NA; D: TRBD1; J: TRBJ1-1; CDR3: CASSVGGQASEAFF; DNA: TGTGCCAGCAGCGTAGGGGGACAGGCGAGTGAAGCTTTCTTT
V: TRBV5-6; size: NA; D: TRBD1; J: TRBJ1-2; CDR3: CASSRRTGGNYGYTF; DNA: TGTGCCAGCAGCCGGAGGACAGGGGGCAACTATGGCTACACCTTC
V: TRBV5-1; size: NA; D: NA; J: TRBJ2-3; CDR3: CASSLPGGSSYTQYF; DNA: TGCGCCAGCAGCTTGCCGGGGGGCTCCTCTTATACGCAGTATTTT
V: TRBV6-2/TRBV6-3; size: NA; D: NA; J: TRBJ1-3; CDR3: CASSPGTPRNTIYF; DNA: TGTGCCAGCAGCCCCGGGACACCGCGCAACACCATATATTTT
V: TRBV6-6; size: NA; D: NA; J: TRBJ1-2; CDR3: CASRPTSQGTYGYTF; DNA: TGTGCCAGCAGACCCACCTCACAGGGTACCTATGGCTACACCTTC
V: TRBV2; size: NA; D: NA; J: TRBJ1-2; CDR3: CASRSSRGYTF; DNA: TGTGCCAGCAGGTCTTCTCGTGGCTACACCTTC
V: TRBV6-2/TRBV6-3; size: NA; D: NA; J: TRBJ1-5; CDR3: CASSYSRAGQPQHF; DNA: TGTGCCAGCAGTTACTCGAGGGCGGGTCAGCCCCAGCATTTT
V: TRBV24-1; size: NA; D: TRBD1; J: TRBJ2-3; CDR3: CATSDLGQGAGNTQYF; DNA: TGTGCCACCAGTGACCTGGGACAGGGGGCGGGAAATACGCAGTATTTT
V: TRBV3-1/TRBV3-2; size: NA; D: TRBD2; J: TRBJ2-5; CDR3: CASSQVGSGLGTQYF; DNA: TGTGCCAGCAGCCAAGTTGGTAGCGGGCTGGGGACCCAGTACTTC
V: TRBV19; size: NA; D: TRBD1; J: TRBJ2-7; CDR3: CASSSFGTGNYEQYF; DNA: TGTGCCAGTAGTTCTTTCGGGACAGGGAACTACGAGCAGTACTTC
V: TRBV10-3; size: NA; D: NA; J: TRBJ1-2; CDR3: CAISESQVYGYTF; DNA: TGTGCCATCAGTGAGTCCCAGGTCTATGGCTACACCTTC
V: TRBV3-1/TRBV3-2; size: NA; D: NA; J: TRBJ2-3; CDR3: CASSRGGSYTDTQYF; DNA: TGTGCCAGCAGTCGCGGGGGCTCCTACACAGATACGCAGTATTTT
V: TRBV9; size: NA; D: TRBD2; J: TRBJ2-3; CDR3: CASSVEGGGPLAQYF; DNA: TGTGCCAGCAGCGTAGAAGGCGGGGGGCCTCTGGCGCAGTATTTT
V: TRBV6-6; size: NA; D: TRBD1; J: TRBJ1-3; CDR3: CASSYSETGAGNTIYF; DNA: TGTGCCAGCAGTTACTCCGAGACAGGGGCTGGAAACACCATATATTTT
V: TRBV3-1/TRBV3-2; size: NA; D: NA; J: TRBJ2-3; CDR3: CASSQVAGSTDTQYF; DNA: TGTGCCAGCAGCCAAGTGGCGGGGAGCACAGATACGCAGTATTTT
V: TRBV6-5; size: NA; D: TRBD1; J: TRBJ1-5; CDR3: CASSSGQGLVSPQHF; DNA: TGTGCCAGCAGTTCCGGACAGGGGCTGGTCTCTCCCCAGCATTTT
V: TRBV7-2; size: NA; D: TRBD2; J: TRBJ2-1; CDR3: CASSIERGASRNEQFF; DNA: TGTGCCAGCAGTATCGAGCGGGGGGCGTCTCGGAATGAGCAGTTCTTC
V: TRBV7-9; size: NA; D: NA; J: TRBJ1-2; CDR3: CASSLDRANYGYTF; DNA: TGTGCCAGCAGCCTGGACAGAGCTAACTATGGCTACACCTTC
V: TRBV7-2; size: NA; D: TRBD2; J: TRBJ2-1; CDR3: CASSSQRGEQFF; DNA: TGTGCCAGCAGCTCCCAGCGGGGGGAGCAGTTCTTC
V: TRBV7-8; size: NA; D: TRBD1; J: TRBJ1-2; CDR3: CASSFLGQSFLYTF; DNA: TGTGCCAGCAGCTTCCTGGGACAGTCCTTCCTCTACACCTTC
V: TRBV27; size: once; D: NA; J: TRBJ2-3; CDR3: CASRAFSTDTQYF; DNA: TGTGCCAGCAGGGCTTTTAGCACAGATACGCAGTATTTT
V: TRBV28; size: NA; D: NA; J: TRBJ1-6; CDR3: CVSRGQLYNSPLHF; DNA: TGTGTCAGCCGAGGGCAGCTCTATAATTCACCCCTCCACTTT
V: TRBV6-5; size: NA; D: NA; J: TRBJ2-1; CDR3: CASRSTGSASEQFF; DNA: TGTGCCAGCAGAAGCACGGGATCCGCTAGTGAGCAGTTCTTC
V: TRBV7-9; size: NA; D: NA; J: TRBJ1-1; CDR3: CASSLAQYTYAMNTEAFF; DNA: TGTGCCAGCAGCTTAGCGCAATATACGTACGCGATGAACACTGAAGCTTTCTTT